This T cell receptor beta chain derives from a study of blood T cell repertoires in COVID-19. Germline trimming cut 3 bases from V and 5 bases from J; bases unmatched to any gene: 7. The CDR3 totals 15 residues. In germline, CDR1 is SEHNR, CDR2 FQNEAQ (reference sequence). TCRdb keeps only in-frame clones here, not all; method: immunoSEQ multiplex PCR. The sample holds hundreds of thousands of clones, 80% to 90% seen once. This clone was counted once. The rearrangement joins TRBV7-9 to TRBJ2-5; 9 nucleotides match TRBD1. The specimen was PBMCs or T cells enriched from blood (not recorded which). This TCR was recovered from a woman in her forties or fifties with acute COVID-19. The CDR3 region has the DNA TGTGCCAGCAGCTTTGGGACAGGGCTGCGGGAGACCCAGTACTTC. It translates to CASSFGTGLRETQYF.